This is a list of T cell receptor beta chains from one sample in a study of naive and memory T cell subsets. Via MiXCR, TCRdb re-called the UMI-ligation and nested PCR reads, giving one row per CDR3 protein. The repertoire has 100,000 to 150,000 distinct CDR3 sequences, 30% to 45% of them found once; the top ten carry more than 0.8%. Sequencing was done on a sample of central memory CD4+ T cells from blood. These receptors all stem from a human donor in good health. The CDR3 runs from the conserved cysteine through the conserved F or W. Each record gives: V gene, clone size, J gene, D gene, CDR3 protein. A D gene is named only where the DNA matches it firmly. Size tells how often a clone was seen (once, few, many) or the class of an expanded clone, and some rows leave it out.

TRBV29-1	.	TRBJ1-2	.	CSAQDTGSERSYGYTF
TRBV7-2	few	TRBJ1-5	TRBD1	CASSDGTGYNQPQHF
TRBV7-3	.	TRBJ2-7	TRBD1	CASSRQGPYEQYF
TRBV28	.	TRBJ1-2	TRBD1	CASSSWGDSPFYGYTF
TRBV19	few	TRBJ2-1	TRBD2	CASSIYSGKYNEQFF
TRBV10-3	few	TRBJ1-2	.	CAISEDLNYGYTF
TRBV20-1	.	TRBJ2-3	.	CSARDRGSTDTQYF
TRBV18	few	TRBJ2-5	.	CASSNDRSGGQETQYF
TRBV6-1	.	TRBJ1-6	.	CASSEAQNSPLHF
TRBV28	.	TRBJ2-3	.	CASSGEQLGTDTQYF
TRBV7-9	.	TRBJ1-1	.	CASSLVGGGRMNTEAFF
TRBV20-1	.	TRBJ2-7	.	CSASANTYEQYF
TRBV28	few	TRBJ2-1	TRBD2	CASSSGGGPREQFF
TRBV28	.	TRBJ2-3	TRBD2	CASSFNRDKSGLAGTHTQYF
TRBV28	.	TRBJ2-7	.	CASSLGGRSSYEQYF
TRBV29-1	.	TRBJ1-3	.	CSGSRQEYSGNTIYF
TRBV14	few	TRBJ1-1	.	CASSHRFLLRTEAFF
TRBV19	few	TRBJ2-4	.	CASNSGAKNIQYF
TRBV18	.	TRBJ2-7	TRBD1	CASSPLSGQGASEQYF
TRBV20-1	.	TRBJ2-7	.	CSAIPGPTYEQYF
TRBV28	.	TRBJ1-1	.	CASTPSRGMNTEAFF
TRBV7-6	.	TRBJ2-3	TRBD1	CASSPGQGITDTQYF
TRBV3-1	.	TRBJ2-3	TRBD2	CASSLTSGRSTDTQYF
TRBV3-1	few	TRBJ1-1	TRBD1	CASSRVTGANTEAFF
TRBV12-3/TRBV12-4	.	TRBJ2-1	TRBD2	CASMPSGSVSDEQFF
TRBV5-1	.	TRBJ2-7	.	CASSWRNRNYEQYF
TRBV7-8	few	TRBJ2-5	.	CASSLAEYTQETQYF
TRBV2	few	TRBJ1-3	.	CASNYAGNTIYF
TRBV20-1	few	TRBJ2-1	.	CSASGTLSSYNEQFF
TRBV6-5	.	TRBJ2-1	TRBD2	CASSRTSPASSSYNEQFF
TRBV7-9	few	TRBJ2-7	.	CASSQGGLPFEQYF
TRBV10-3	few	TRBJ2-5	.	CAISDPTLASQETQYF
TRBV29-1	many	TRBJ2-3	TRBD2	CSVGVLAGSVDTQYF
TRBV5-4	.	TRBJ2-5	.	CASSPYRIQETQYF
TRBV12-5	once	TRBJ2-1	.	CASGIDRAYNEQFF
TRBV20-1	.	TRBJ1-2	.	CSASLTSTKVDGYTF
TRBV5-1	few	TRBJ2-7	.	CASSLERSSYEQYF
TRBV5-1	few	TRBJ2-2	TRBD2	CASSPPSGRNTGELFF
TRBV5-1	.	TRBJ2-4	TRBD1	CASSFGTGSKNIQYF
TRBV29-1	few	TRBJ2-5	TRBD2	CSVGAQLAVETQYF
TRBV28	.	TRBJ2-5	.	CASNVGSETQYF
TRBV7-8	many	TRBJ1-5	.	CASSLASVDGGSQSNQPQHF
TRBV11-2	.	TRBJ1-1	.	CASSRGTEAFF
TRBV7-2	.	TRBJ1-5	.	CASSLNNPNQPQHF
TRBV7-2	few	TRBJ2-2	TRBD2	CASTSDGLAGGPWTGELFF
TRBV6-2/TRBV6-3	.	TRBJ2-1	.	CASSPRAPRDNEQFF
TRBV7-2	.	TRBJ2-3	.	CASSLDSSDTQYF
TRBV9	.	TRBJ1-1	.	CASSVGQGRMNTEAFF
TRBV20-1	.	TRBJ2-5	TRBD2	CSAQTGTSLQTQYF
TRBV7-2	few	TRBJ2-4	.	CASSLDPWSIQYF
TRBV6-2/TRBV6-3	few	TRBJ2-6	TRBD1	CASDRGKFSGANVLTF
TRBV7-2	.	TRBJ2-3	TRBD1	CASSLVSGGRGDTQYF
TRBV15	.	TRBJ2-1	TRBD2	CATSRDRGRRAGAKNEQFF
TRBV2	.	TRBJ2-1	TRBD1	CASSVWGQGAYNEQFF
TRBV27	.	TRBJ1-1	TRBD1	CASSPSWDRYEAFF
TRBV29-1	many	TRBJ2-3	.	CSVRTSGVNTQYF
TRBV6-1	few	TRBJ1-1	.	CASSAGRGSTEAFF
TRBV6-6	.	TRBJ2-1	.	CVGGVGVHNEQFF
TRBV7-7	few	TRBJ2-3	TRBD1	CASSLGTGFTDTQYF